These 10 T cell receptor beta chains were sequenced from one sample in a study of human T cells and chemical hapten exposure. One entry per CDR3 protein, called by TCRdb with MiXCR from the RACE reads. Of fewer than 350,000 distinct CDR3 sequences listed, just under 8% are singletons. Time point given: pre-sensitization, week 0. As for treatment: therapeutic diphenylcyclopropenone sensitization with weekly scalp DPC. Sample: whole blood, taken in connection with sensitization to the hapten diphenylcyclopropenone (DPC). The receptor set was obtained from a man between 18 and 35 years old with alopecia areata. Some clones in this sample may be carry-over from other donors' samples.

The chain uses TRBV11-2 and TRBJ2-3; D is undetermined. The CDR3 loop spans 15 amino acids. Trimming took 3 bases from V and 1 from J, leaving 11 bases between them. The germline V gene has CDR1 SGHAT and CDR2 FQNNGV. CDR3 nucleotide sequence: TGTGCCAGCAGCTTTCCCAGGAGTGGCACAGATACGCAGTATTTT. It is translated as CASSFPRSGTDTQYF. The complete variable domain, with remaining parts taken from reference TRBV11-2 and TRBJ2-3, reads EAGVAQSPRYKIIEKRQSVAFWCNPISGHATLYWYQQILGQGPKLLIQFQNNGVVDDSQLPKDRFSAERLKGVDSTLKIQPAKLEDSAVYLCASSFPRSGTDTQYFGPGTRLTVL.

This clonotype turned up a few times. The chain has TRBV25-1 and TRBJ2-1, with 10 bases identical to TRBD2. Trimming took 4 bases from V and 6 from J; bases not matched to a gene: 6. Per the germline V gene, CDR1 is MGHDK and CDR2 is SYGVNS. The CDR3 consists of 15 residues. CDR3 in amino acids: CASSGVAGGRNEQFF. CDR3 sequence (DNA): TGTGCCAGCAGTGGCGTAGCGGGGGGTCGCAATGAGCAGTTCTTC.

In the case of this clonotype: Its ends do not fully match the called genes, so a read error is possible. The genes are TRBV12-3 or TRBV12-4 and TRBJ1-1; D is unclear. The CDR3 sequence is 13 residues long. The DNA for the CDR3 is TGTGCCAGCAGCTTAGGTCGGATCACTGAAGCTTTCTTT. Its translation is CASSLGRITEAFF.

Many counts were recorded for this clonotype. The chain carries TRBV6-5 and TRBJ1-1; weak D call: TRBD1 (6 bases). Germline V gene lookup returns CDR1 MNHEY and CDR2 SVGAGI. This CDR3 is 14 amino acids long. V was cut by 10 bases and J by 1 base, with 16 bases left in between. The CDR3 bases are TGTGCCACCAAGTTAGGGGGAGGGAACACTGAAGCTTTCTTT. Protein product: CATKLGGGNTEAFF.

CDR3 DNA: TGTGCCAGCAGTGTGACTAGCGGGGGGGCAAATGAGCAGTTCTTC. Translated, it gives CASSVTSGGANEQFF. V and J are TRBV6-1 and TRBJ2-1, with 14 positions matching TRBD2. Germline V gives CDR1 MNHNS, CDR2 SASEGT. Unmatched junction bases numbered 3, after V lost 4 bases and J lost 7 bases. This CDR3 spans 15 amino acids.

Many counts were recorded for this clonotype. V and J are TRBV7-9 and TRBJ1-1; D not certain. V lost 8 bases and J 2 bases, leaving 9 bases between the germline ends. This CDR3 has 12 amino acids. CDR1 is SEHNR, CDR2 FQNEAQ, per germline (reference sequence). The CDR3 DNA sequence: TGTGCCAGCTCCCCGTCAAACACTGAAGCTTTCTTT. Translated, it gives CASSPSNTEAFF.

This clonotype showed up just a few times. This chain joins TRBV20-1 and TRBJ1-1; D is unresolved. This CDR3 has 12 residues. V was pared by 2 bases and J by 11 bases, with 15 bases between. Germline V lookup: CDR1 DFQATT, CDR2 SNEGSKA (reference sequence). The CDR3 coding sequence is TGCAGTGCTAGACTATCTGCGGGAATCGCTTTCTTT. Protein product: CSARLSAGIAFF.

This clonotype has a handful of counts. The rearrangement links TRBV6-6 to TRBJ2-7; perhaps D is TRBD1 or TRBD2 (6 bases each). The germline gives CDR1 MNHNY, CDR2 SVGAGI (reference sequence). The V end lost 0 bases, the J end lost 0 bases, and 9 bases lay between the germline ends. This CDR3 region has 15 residues. Here the CDR3 reads CASSYSGGISYEQYF. The CDR3 nucleotides are TGTGCCAGCAGTTACTCAGGGGGGATCTCCTACGAGCAGTACTTC.

The table lists this clonotype with a few counts. This chain links TRBV25-1 with TRBJ2-6, with 7 bases that match TRBD2. The CDR3 runs 19 residues. The J segment lost 0 bases and the V segment lost 5 bases, leaving 13 bases of the junction unmatched. CDR1 MGHDK and CDR2 SYGVNS come from the germline V gene. This CDR3 is CASSQFWVAGDSGANVLTF. For the CDR3, the DNA is TGTGCCAGCAGTCAGTTTTGGGTGGCGGGGGACTCTGGGGCCAACGTCCTGACTTTC.

This clonotype has more than one count but fewer than ten. The chain combines TRBV7-9 with TRBJ2-5, with TRBD1 identical over 9 bases. CDR3 length: 16 residues. Per the germline V gene, CDR1 is SEHNR and CDR2 is FQNEAQ (reference sequence). V shed 5 bases and J 2 bases; nucleotides not matched to a gene: 9. The CDR3 spells CASSPWGTGQQETQYF. For the CDR3, the DNA is TGTGCCAGCAGCCCCTGGGGGACAGGGCAACAAGAGACCCAGTACTTC.